These T cell receptor beta chains were read from a single sample in a study of blood T cell repertoires in COVID-19. Profiling relied on immunoSEQ multiplex PCR, and the TCRdb table lists in-frame clones only, not all of them. The table lists hundreds of thousands of clones, approximately 85% of them singletons, with approximately 5.1% in the top ten. Material: peripheral blood. Every receptor here comes from a man aged 50-59 years with active or convalescent COVID-19. Each CDR3 is given with its conserved first and last residue. Rows give clone size only sometimes, using once, few, many, or a class for an expanded clone.

clone size | V gene | CDR3 protein
. | TRBV19 | CASSIASTGVQPQHF
. | TRBV7-9 | CASSLGVAGDTQYF
. | TRBV7-2 | CASSPDWLAGRNEQFF
. | TRBV19 | CASSPRGRGQGNTEAFF
few | TRBV24-1 | CATSDSGLGGTEAFF
. | TRBV27 | CASRFAGPIYNEQFF
. | TRBV5-5 | CASSIPRSSGANVLTF
. | TRBV9 | CASSPSGDSNSPLHF
once | TRBV2 | CARSGSLTDTQYF
once | TRBV6-5 | CASGKGEGVGEAFF
. | TRBV2 | CASSEVGLAGGPYEQYF
. | TRBV6-1 | CASSEGDRISGNTIYF
few | TRBV21-1 | CASSKEIPTVDQPQHF
. | TRBV6-6 | CASSYSGRNTEAFF
. | TRBV2 | CASSPRLAGNTGELFF
. | TRBV6-1 | CASSEGWSVNQPQHF
. | TRBV7-9 | CASGQGTSEAFF
few | TRBV27 | CASKGLGNQPQHF
. | TRBV12-5 | CASGYPAGDGYTF
many | TRBV19 | CASSIPLAGGSEQYF
. | TRBV11-2 | CASSFGASFNDEQFF
. | TRBV7-2 | CASSLAVGGSTEAFF
. | TRBV5-1 | CASSLGGAGGPYEQYF
. | TRBV24-1 | CATSDSSAKAYNEQFF
. | TRBV12-3/TRBV12-4 | CASSLKGEAFF
. | TRBV5-1 | CASSRAGPGFVVQFF
. | TRBV29-1 | CSVGADTDTQYF
. | TRBV10-1 | CASSPRTSGSGELFF
. | TRBV19 | CATRLAGGGTDTQYF